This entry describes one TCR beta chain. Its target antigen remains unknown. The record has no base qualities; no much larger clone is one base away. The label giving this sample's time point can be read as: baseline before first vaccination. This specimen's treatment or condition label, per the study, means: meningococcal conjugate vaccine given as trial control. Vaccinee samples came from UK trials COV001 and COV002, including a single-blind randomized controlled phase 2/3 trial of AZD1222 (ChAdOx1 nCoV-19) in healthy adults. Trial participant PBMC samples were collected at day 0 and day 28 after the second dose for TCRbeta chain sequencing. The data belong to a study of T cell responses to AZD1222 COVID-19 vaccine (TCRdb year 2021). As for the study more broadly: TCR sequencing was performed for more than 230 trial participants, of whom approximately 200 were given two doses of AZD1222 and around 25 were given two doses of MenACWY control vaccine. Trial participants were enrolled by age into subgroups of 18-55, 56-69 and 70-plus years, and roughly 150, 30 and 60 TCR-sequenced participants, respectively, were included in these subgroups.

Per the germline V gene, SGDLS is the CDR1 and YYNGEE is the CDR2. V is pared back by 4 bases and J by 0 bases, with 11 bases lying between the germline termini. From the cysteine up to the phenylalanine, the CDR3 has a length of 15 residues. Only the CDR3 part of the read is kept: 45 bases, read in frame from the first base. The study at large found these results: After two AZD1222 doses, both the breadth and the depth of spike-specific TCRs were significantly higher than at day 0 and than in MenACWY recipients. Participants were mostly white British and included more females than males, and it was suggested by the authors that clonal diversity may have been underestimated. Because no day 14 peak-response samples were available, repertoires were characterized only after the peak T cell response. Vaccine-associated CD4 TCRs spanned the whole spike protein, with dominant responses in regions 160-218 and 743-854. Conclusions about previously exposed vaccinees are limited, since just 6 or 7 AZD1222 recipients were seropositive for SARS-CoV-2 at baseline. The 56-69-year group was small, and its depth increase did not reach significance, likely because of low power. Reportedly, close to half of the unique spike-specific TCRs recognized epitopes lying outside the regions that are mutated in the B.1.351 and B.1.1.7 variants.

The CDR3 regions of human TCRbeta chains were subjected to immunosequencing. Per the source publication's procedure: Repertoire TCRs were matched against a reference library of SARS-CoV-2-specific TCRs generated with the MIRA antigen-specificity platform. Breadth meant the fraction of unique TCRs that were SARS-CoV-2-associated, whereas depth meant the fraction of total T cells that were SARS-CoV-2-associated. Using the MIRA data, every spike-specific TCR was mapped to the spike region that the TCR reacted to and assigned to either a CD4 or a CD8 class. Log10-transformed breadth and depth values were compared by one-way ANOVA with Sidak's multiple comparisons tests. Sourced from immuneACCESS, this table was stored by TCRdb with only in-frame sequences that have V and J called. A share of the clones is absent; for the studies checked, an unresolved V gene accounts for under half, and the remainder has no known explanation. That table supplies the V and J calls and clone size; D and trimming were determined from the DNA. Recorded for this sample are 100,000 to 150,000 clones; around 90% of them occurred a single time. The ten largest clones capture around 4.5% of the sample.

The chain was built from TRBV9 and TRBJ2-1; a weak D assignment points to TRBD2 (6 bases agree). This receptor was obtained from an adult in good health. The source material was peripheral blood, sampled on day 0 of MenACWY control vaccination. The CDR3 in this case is CASSFSGSSYNEQFF. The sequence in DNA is TGTGCCAGCAGCTTTAGCGGAAGCTCCTACAATGAGCAGTTCTTC.